This T cell receptor (beta chain) was obtained from a study of blood T cells in healthy people across ages (dated by TCRdb to about 2015). Context from the whole study: In model experiments, template switching captured roughly one uniquely barcoded TCR beta cDNA molecule for every two T cells. To track age-related changes in TCR beta repertoire diversity, the study relied on deep sequencing normalized with unique cDNA molecular identifiers. Four age groups were formed from the donors: young (average approximately 17 years), middle-aged (approximately 42), aged (about 68) and long-lived (about 75). Using the same blood draw, the study looked at two additional independent replicas of 1 million unique cDNA reads for two donors, one aged 18 to 30 and the other aged 80 or older.

Remarks on this clonotype: Its specific antigen is unknown. The junction does not match germline at one end; this may be a read error.

What the authors observed across the whole study: Because profiling used bulk unsorted PBMCs, naive and antigen-experienced compartments could not be compared conclusively. Estimates of total diversity based on one million sequenced T cells were regarded as lower bounds and as underestimates. Compared with the aged group, the long-lived group had more naive CD4+ T cells, fewer expanded clones and increased TCR diversity, suggesting age selection. Observed TCR beta diversity per million T cells fell roughly linearly with age, and a significant reduction was already apparent by age roughly 40. Because donor CMV infection status was unknown, age-related changes in expanded clonotypes were potentially confounded. A strong correlation was found between observed TCR beta diversity and the percentage of naive T cells measured by flow cytometry.

Libraries were prepared through 5' RACE. Instrument on record: Illumina HiSeq 2500. A second PCR of about 6 to 11 cycles was run with a J-beta primer mix and a sample-barcoded 5' primer. A unique molecular identifier was introduced onto each TCR beta cDNA molecule by a template-switch 5' adaptor carrying 12 random nucleotides. Each sample yielded at least 2.5 million CDR3-containing paired-end reads. All of the RNA was converted into first-strand cDNA using the Mint cDNA synthesis kit, with a TRBC-specific oligonucleotide serving as the primer. All cDNA was treated with uracil-DNA glycosylase and then went through a first 18-cycle PCR with the universal primers M1SS and BC2_uni_R. As for the original processing: For normalization, 1 million high-quality reads, each with a distinct molecular identifier, were randomly selected from each sample. Reads sharing molecular identifiers were discarded rather than binned into consensus sequences. CDR3 identification, clonotype clustering and error correction used MiTCR with a Q25 quality threshold and the strictest error-elimination algorithm. A nonparametric unseen species model with Euler transformation was used to estimate a lower bound on total TCR beta diversity. TCRdb passed the public sequencing reads through fastp at Q25 and MiXCR, retaining productive beta sequences. CDR3 protein sequences are deduplicated, and each keeps its most common genes and DNA. These V and J calls rely on TCRdb rather than the paper's analysis. Across this sample there are around 700,000 distinct CDR3 sequences, with 25% seen only once. The biggest ten clones account for roughly a tenth of the sample.

Reading from cysteine to phenylalanine, the CDR3 counts 15 amino acids. Only the CDR3 DNA is retained, 45 bases long and in frame from the first base. The germline V gene sets CDR1 to MNHEY and CDR2 to SVGEGT. The approximately 39 donors, aged about 6 to 95 years, were systemically healthy Caucasian individuals from Russia. Ten milliliters of peripheral blood were drawn from each donor into EDTA-treated Vacutainer tubes. Ficoll-Paque density-gradient centrifugation was used to isolate PBMCs, with at least 6 million obtained per sample. Trizol reagent was used to extract total RNA from PBMCs, with at least 5 micrograms per sample. For every donor, an aliquot of PBMCs went through flow cytometry to measure the percentages of naive CD45RAhigh/CD27high T cells. These sequences were also reported in another study, on T cells of mothers and their children. Taken from the second paper: Nine systemically healthy Caucasian individuals served as donors, namely three mothers together with their six children. cDNA synthesis used all of the extracted RNA, with approximately 1.6 ug of RNA in each 15 ul reaction. In the second PCR, sample barcodes and 2-4 random nucleotides were introduced via the M1S primer. Over 8 million TCR beta CDR3 reads were obtained for each mother, and 2.7 million or so reads were obtained for each child. In both related and unrelated pairs, thymic selection shapes the output of TCR recombination in a similar way, with inherited differences having only a minor effect. Normalized repertoire overlap was always slightly but never significantly higher in related than unrelated mother-child pairs. No persistent microchimeric T cell clones were detected, at a sensitivity of around 97 clones per million clonotypes. Deep NGS was used in the study to compare the TCR beta repertoires of mothers and children and to look for features that separate related mother-child pairs from unrelated individuals. Mothers averaged roughly 40 +/- 4 years of age and children averaged around 10 +/- 4 years. After adapter ligation with NEBNext reagents, the libraries were sequenced on Illumina HiSeq 2000 with 100+100 nt paired-end reads. To avoid cross-contamination, the mother libraries and the child libraries were prepared a month apart and sequenced in separate runs. Each donor had between roughly 500,000 and 2,200,000 distinct TCR beta clonotypes identified. Naive TCR beta clonotypes were estimated from low-frequency clonotypes matched to each donor's FACS-determined naive share, without sorting.

The sample was blood. The clonotype comes from a boy between 10 and 17 years old in good health. The chain couples TRBV6-2 or TRBV6-3 to TRBJ1-4; matching of 6 bases hints at TRBD1 as the D gene. The CDR3 reads CASRPTGATNEQLFF. Read as DNA, the sequence is TGTGCCAGCAGACCGACAGGTGCAACTAATGAACAACTGTTTTTT.